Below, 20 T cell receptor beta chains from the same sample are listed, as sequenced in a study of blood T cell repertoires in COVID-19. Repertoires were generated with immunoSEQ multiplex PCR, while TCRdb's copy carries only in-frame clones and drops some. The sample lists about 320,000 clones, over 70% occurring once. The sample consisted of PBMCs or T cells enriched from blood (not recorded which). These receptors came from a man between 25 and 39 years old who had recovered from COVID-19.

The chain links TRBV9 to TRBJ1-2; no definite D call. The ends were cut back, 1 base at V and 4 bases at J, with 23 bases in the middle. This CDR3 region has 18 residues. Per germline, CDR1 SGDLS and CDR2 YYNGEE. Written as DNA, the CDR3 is TGTGCCAGCAGCGTACCCATAGACGGAGCGCAAGTAGGCTATGGCTACACCTTC. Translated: CASSVPIDGAQVGYGYTF.

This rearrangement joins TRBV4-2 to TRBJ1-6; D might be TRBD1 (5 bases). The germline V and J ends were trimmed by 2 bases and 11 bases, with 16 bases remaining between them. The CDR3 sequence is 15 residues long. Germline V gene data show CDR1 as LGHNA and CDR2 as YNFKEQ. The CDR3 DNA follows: TGTGCCAGCAGCCAAACCGTAAGGGGCTCGGCACCCCTCCACTTT. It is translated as CASSQTVRGSAPLHF.

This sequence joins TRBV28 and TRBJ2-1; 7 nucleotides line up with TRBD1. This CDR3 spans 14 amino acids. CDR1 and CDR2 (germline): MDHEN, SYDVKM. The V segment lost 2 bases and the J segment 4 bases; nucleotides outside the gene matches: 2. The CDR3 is CASSLPGQYNEQFF. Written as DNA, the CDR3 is TGTGCCAGCAGTTTACCGGGACAGTACAATGAGCAGTTCTTC.

The CDR3 spells CASGGGRDTQYF. In DNA, the CDR3 is TGTGCCAGCGGAGGGGGCAGAGATACGCAGTATTTT. V usage is TRBV2 and J usage is TRBJ2-3, with D maybe TRBD1 (7 bases). The V and J ends lost 8 bases and 5 bases respectively, with 11 bases between them. The CDR3 runs to 12 residues. The germline V gene encodes CDR1 SNHLY and CDR2 FYNNEI.

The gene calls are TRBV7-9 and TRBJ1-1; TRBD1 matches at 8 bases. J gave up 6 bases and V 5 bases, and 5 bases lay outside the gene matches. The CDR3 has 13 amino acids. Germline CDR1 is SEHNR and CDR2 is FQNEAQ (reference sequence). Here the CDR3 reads CASSPDRGAEAFF. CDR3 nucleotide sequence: TGTGCCAGCAGCCCAGACAGGGGCGCTGAAGCTTTCTTT.

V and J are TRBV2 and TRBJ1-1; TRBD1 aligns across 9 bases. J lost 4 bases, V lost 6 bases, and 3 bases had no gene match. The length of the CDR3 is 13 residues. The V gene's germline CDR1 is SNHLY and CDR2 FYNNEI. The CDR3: CASSGTGSTEAFF. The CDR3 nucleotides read TGTGCCAGCAGCGGGACAGGGAGCACTGAAGCTTTCTTT. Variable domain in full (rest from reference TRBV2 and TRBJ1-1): EPEVTQTPSHQVTQMGQEVILRCVPISNHLYFYWYRQILGQKVEFLVSFYNNEISEKSEIFDDQFSVERPDGSNFTLKIRSTKLEDSAMYFCASSGTGSTEAFFGQGTRLTVV.

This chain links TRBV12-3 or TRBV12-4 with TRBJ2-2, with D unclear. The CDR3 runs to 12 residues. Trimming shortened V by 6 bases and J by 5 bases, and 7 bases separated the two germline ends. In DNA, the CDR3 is TGTGCCAGCAGCCCCCTAACCGGGGAGCTGTTTTTT. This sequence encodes CASSPLTGELFF.

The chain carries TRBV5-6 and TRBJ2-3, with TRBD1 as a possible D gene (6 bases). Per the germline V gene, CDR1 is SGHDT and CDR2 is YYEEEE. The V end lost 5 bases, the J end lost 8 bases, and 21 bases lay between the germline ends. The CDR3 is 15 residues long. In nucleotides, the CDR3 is TGTGCCAGCAGTACCCAAGGACGTACCAGGGGTACGCAGTATTTT. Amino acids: CASSTQGRTRGTQYF.

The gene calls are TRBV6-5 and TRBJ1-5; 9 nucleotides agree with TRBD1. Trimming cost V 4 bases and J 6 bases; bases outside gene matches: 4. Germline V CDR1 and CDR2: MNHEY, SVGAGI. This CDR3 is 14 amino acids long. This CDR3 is CASSSGQGVQPQHF. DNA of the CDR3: TGTGCCAGCAGTTCGGGACAGGGAGTTCAGCCCCAGCATTTT.

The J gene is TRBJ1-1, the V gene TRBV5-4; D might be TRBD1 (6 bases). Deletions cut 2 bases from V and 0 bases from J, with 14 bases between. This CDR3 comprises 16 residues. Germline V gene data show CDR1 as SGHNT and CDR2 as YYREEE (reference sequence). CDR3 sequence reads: CASSFPQQGMNTEAFF. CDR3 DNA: TGTGCCAGCAGCTTTCCACAACAGGGCATGAACACTGAAGCTTTCTTT.

CDR3 region: CAISGVSGVYEQYF. Here the CDR3 DNA reads TGTGCCATCAGTGGCGTTAGCGGAGTCTACGAGCAGTACTTC. The chain uses TRBV10-3 and TRBJ2-7; D may be TRBD2 (6 bases). Germline CDR1 and CDR2: ENHRY and SYGVKD. Between the trimmed V and J ends, which lost 4 bases and 3 bases, there was a span of 13 bases. The length of the CDR3 is 14 residues.

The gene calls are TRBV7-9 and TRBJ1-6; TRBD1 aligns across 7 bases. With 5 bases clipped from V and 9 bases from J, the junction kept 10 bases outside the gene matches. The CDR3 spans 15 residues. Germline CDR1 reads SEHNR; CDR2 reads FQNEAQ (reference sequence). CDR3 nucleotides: TGTGCCAGCAGCCCTCCGGGACAGCCTAGTTCACCCCTCCACTTT. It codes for CASSPPGQPSSPLHF. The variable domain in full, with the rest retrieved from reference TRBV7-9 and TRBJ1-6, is DTGVSQNPRHKITKRGQNVTFRCDPISEHNRLYWYRQTLGQGPEFLTYFQNEAQLEKSRLLSDRFSAERPKGSFSTLEIQRTEQGDSAMYLCASSPPGQPSSPLHFGNGTRLTVT.

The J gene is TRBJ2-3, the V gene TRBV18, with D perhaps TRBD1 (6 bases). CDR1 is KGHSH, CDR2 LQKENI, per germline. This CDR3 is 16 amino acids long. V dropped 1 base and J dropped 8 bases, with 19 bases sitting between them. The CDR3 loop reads CASSPLAEAGEGTQYF. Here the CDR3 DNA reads TGTGCCAGCTCACCACTTGCGGAGGCAGGGGAAGGTACGCAGTATTTT.

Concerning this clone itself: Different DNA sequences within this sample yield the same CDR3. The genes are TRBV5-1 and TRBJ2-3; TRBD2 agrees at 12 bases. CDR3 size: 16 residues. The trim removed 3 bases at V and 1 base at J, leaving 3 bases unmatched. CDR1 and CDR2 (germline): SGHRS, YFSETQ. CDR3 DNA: TGCGCCAGCAGCTCTCGACTAGCGGGGGGCACAGATACGCAGTATTTT. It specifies CASSSRLAGGTDTQYF. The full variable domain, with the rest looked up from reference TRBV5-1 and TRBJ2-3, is KAGVTQTPRYLIKTRGQQVTLSCSPISGHRSVSWYQQTPGQGLQFLFEYFSETQRNKGNFPGRFSGRQFSNSRSEMNVSTLELGDSALYLCASSSRLAGGTDTQYFGPGTRLTVL.

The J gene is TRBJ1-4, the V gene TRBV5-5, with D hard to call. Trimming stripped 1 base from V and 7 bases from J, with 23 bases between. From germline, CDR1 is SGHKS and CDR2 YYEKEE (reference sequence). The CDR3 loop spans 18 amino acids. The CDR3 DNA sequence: TGTGCCAGCAGCTTGACGACCGGGTTTGGAGGCGGTGGTGAAAAACTGTTTTTT. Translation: CASSLTTGFGGGGEKLFF.

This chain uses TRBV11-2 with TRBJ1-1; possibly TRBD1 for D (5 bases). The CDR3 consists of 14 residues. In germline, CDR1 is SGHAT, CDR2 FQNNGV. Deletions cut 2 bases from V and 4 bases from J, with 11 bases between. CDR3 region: CASSLQGGSTEAFF. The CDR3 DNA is TGTGCCAGCAGCTTACAGGGAGGGAGCACTGAAGCTTTCTTT. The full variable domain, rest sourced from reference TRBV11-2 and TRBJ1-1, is EAGVAQSPRYKIIEKRQSVAFWCNPISGHATLYWYQQILGQGPKLLIQFQNNGVVDDSQLPKDRFSAERLKGVDSTLKIQPAKLEDSAVYLCASSLQGGSTEAFFGQGTRLTVV.

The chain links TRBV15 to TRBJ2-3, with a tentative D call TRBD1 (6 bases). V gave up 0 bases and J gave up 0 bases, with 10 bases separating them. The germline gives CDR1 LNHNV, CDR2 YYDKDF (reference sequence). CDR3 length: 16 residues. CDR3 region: CATSRDMGQSTDTQYF. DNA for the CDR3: TGTGCCACCAGCAGAGATATGGGACAAAGCACAGATACGCAGTATTTT.

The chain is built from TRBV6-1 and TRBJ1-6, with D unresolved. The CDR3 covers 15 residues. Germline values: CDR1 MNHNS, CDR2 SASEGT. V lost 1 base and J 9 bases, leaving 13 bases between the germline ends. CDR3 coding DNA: TGTGCCAGCAGTGAAGGGAGGGCCGGGGTTTCACCCCTCCACTTT. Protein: CASSEGRAGVSPLHF.

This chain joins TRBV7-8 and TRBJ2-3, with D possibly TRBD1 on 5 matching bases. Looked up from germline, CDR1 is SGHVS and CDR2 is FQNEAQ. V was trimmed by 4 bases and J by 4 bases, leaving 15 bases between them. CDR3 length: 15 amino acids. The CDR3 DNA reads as TGTGCCAGCAGCTCGTCAGGGATAGGGGCAGATACGCAGTATTTT. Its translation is CASSSSGIGADTQYF.

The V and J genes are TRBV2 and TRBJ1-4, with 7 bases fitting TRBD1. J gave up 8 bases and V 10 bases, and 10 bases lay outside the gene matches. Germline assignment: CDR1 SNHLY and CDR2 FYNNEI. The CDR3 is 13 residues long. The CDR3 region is CATTGALGEKLFF. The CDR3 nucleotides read TGTGCCACCACAGGGGCATTGGGGGAAAAACTGTTTTTT.